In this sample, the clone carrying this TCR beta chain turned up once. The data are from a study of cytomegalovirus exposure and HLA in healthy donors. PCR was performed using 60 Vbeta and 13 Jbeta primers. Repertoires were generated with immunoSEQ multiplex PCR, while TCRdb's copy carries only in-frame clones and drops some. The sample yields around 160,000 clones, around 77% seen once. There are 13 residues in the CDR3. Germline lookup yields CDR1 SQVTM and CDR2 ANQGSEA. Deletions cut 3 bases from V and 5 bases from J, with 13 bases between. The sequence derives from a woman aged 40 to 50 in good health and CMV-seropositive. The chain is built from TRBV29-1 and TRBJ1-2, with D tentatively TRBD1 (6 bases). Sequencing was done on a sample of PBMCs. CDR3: CSVDTRQGYGYTF. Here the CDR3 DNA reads TGCAGCGTTGATACGCGGCAGGGGTATGGCTACACCTTC.